This T cell receptor (beta chain) originates from a study of blood T cell repertoires in COVID-19. Across the study: The United States, Italy and Spain provided the acute and convalescent COVID-19 samples.

Enrollees, about 18 to 89 years old, lived in fewer than 25 US areas. Participants had their cohort set by participant-reported clinical history. Resolution of symptoms, clearance, or two negative PCRs was present in recovered Cohort 3 donors. The CDR3 contains 16 residues. Trimming cost V 0 bases and J 1 base, with 9 bases left between them. Germline V gives CDR1 KGHSH, CDR2 LQKENI. Data came from immunoSEQ multiplex PCR; TCRdb stores just in-frame clones and leaves some out. The sample consists of around 250,000 clones, about four fifths of them appearing once. This sequence was found in a man aged 50-60 years who had recovered from COVID-19. The specimen sequenced was PBMCs or T cells enriched from blood (not recorded which). The chain is built from TRBV18 and TRBJ1-4; TRBD1 might be the D (5 bases). CDR3 DNA sequence: TGTGCCAGCTCACCACCGACCAGGGAAACTAATGAAAAACTGTTTTTT. The encoded protein is CASSPPTRETNEKLFF.